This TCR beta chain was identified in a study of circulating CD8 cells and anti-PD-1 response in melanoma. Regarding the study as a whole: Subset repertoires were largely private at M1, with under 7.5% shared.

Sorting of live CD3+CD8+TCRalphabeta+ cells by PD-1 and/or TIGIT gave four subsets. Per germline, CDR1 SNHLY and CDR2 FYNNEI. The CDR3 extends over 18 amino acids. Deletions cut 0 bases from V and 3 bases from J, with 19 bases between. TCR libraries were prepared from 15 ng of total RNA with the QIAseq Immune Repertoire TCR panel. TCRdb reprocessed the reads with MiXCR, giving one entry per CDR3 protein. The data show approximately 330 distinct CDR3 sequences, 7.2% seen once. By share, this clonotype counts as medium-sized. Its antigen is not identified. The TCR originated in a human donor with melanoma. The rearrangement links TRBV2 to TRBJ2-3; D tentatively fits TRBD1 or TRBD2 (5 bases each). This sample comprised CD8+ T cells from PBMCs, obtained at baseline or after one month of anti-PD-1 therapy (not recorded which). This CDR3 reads CASSEAPGLEGATDTQYF. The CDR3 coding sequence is TGTGCCAGCAGTGAAGCCCCGGGGCTAGAAGGTGCGACAGATACGCAGTATTTT.